The T cell receptor (beta chain) described here comes from a study of identical twins. V shed 6 bases, J shed 5 bases, and the junction held 7 bases outside the gene matches. There are 16 residues in the CDR3. Germline loops: CDR1 ENHRY, CDR2 SYGVKD. From the 5' RACE reads, TCRdb called clonotypes with MiXCR, one entry per CDR3 protein. The data hold about 920,000 distinct CDR3 sequences, with 9% to 15% observed a single time. These data also formed part of another study, on yellow fever vaccine responses in identical twins.

The receptor comes from a woman aged 18 to 35 in good health. This chain links TRBV10-3 with TRBJ2-3, with 14 bases aligning to TRBD2. Sequenced: PBMCs. CDR3 protein: CAISDGLAGGQDTQYF. The CDR3 region has the DNA TGTGCCATCAGCGACGGACTAGCGGGGGGACAAGATACGCAGTATTTT.